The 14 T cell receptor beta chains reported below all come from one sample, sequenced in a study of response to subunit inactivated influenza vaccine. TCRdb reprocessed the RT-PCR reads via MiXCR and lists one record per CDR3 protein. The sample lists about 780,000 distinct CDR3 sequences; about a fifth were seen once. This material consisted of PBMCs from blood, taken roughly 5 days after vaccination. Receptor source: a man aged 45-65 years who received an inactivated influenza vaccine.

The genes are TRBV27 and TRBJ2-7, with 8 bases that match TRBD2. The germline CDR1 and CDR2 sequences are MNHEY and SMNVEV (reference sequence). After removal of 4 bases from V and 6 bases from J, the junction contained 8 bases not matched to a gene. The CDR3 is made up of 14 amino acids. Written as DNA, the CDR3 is TGTGCCAGCAGTTCGCCCGGGAGGGCAGTCGAGCAGTACTTC. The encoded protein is CASSSPGRAVEQYF.

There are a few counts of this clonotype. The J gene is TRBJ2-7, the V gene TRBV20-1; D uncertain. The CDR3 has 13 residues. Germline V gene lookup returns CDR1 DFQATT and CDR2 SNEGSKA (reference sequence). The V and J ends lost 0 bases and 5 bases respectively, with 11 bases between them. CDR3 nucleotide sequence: TGCAGTGCTAGAGATTCTAGTTGGAACGAGCAGTACTTC. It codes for CSARDSSWNEQYF.

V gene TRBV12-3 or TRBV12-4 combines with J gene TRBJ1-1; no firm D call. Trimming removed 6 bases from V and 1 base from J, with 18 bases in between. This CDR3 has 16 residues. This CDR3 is CASSPGPVAGNTEAFF. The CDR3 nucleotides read TGTGCCAGCAGCCCAGGACCCGTGGCTGGGAACACTGAAGCTTTCTTT.

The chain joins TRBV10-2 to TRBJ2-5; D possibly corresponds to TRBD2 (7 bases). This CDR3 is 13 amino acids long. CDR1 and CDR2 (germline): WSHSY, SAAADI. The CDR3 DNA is TGCGCGATTGCGGGGGTACAGGGAGAGACCCAGTACTTC. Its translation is CAIAGVQGETQYF.

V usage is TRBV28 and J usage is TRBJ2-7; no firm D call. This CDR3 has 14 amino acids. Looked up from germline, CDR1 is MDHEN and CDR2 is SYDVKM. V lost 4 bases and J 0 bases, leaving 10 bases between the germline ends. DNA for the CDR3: TGTGCCAGCAGTTCACCGGGCCCCTCCTACGAGCAGTACTTC. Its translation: CASSSPGPSYEQYF.

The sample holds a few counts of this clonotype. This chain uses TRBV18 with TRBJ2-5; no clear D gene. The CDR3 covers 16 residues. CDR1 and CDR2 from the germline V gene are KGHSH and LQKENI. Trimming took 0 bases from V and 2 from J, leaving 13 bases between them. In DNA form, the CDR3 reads TGTGCCAGCTCACCACCGAACCGGGCCTTGCAAGAGACCCAGTACTTC. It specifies CASSPPNRALQETQYF. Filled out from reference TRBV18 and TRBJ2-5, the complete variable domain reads NAGVMQNPRHLVRRRGQEARLRCSPMKGHSHVYWYRQLPEEGLKFMVYLQKENIIDESGMPKERFSAEFPKEGPSILRIQQVVRGDSAAYFCASSPPNRALQETQYFGPGTRLLVL.

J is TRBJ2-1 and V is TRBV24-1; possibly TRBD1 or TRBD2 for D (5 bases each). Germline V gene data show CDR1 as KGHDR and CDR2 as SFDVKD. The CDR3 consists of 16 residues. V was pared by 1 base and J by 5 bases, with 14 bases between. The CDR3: CATSDLPGASDNEQFF. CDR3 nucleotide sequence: TGTGCCACCAGTGATTTACCCGGGGCAAGCGACAATGAGCAGTTCTTC.

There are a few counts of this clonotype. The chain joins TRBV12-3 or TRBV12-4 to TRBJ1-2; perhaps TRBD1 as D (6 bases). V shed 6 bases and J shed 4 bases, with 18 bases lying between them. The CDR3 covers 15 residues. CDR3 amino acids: CASRQPGGTTYGYTF. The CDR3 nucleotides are TGTGCCAGCAGGCAACCTGGGGGGACAACCTATGGCTACACCTTC.

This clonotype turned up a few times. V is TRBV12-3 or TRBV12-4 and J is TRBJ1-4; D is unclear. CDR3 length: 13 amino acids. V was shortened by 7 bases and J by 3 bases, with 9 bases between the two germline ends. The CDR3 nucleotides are TGTGCCAGCAAACCGTCGTCTAATGAAAAACTGTTTTTT. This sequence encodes CASKPSSNEKLFF.

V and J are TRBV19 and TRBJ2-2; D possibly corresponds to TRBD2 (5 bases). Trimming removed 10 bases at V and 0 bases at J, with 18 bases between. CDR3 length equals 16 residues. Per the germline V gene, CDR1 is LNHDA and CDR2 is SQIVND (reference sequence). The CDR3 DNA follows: TGTGCCACCAGAGACGAGGGCAGGACGAACACCGGGGAGCTGTTTTTT. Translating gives CATRDEGRTNTGELFF.

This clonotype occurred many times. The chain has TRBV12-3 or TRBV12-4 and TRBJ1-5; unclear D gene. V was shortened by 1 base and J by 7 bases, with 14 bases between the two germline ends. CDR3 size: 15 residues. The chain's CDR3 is CASSLVYVAGQPQHF. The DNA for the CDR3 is TGTGCCAGCAGTTTAGTATACGTAGCGGGGCAGCCCCAGCATTTT.

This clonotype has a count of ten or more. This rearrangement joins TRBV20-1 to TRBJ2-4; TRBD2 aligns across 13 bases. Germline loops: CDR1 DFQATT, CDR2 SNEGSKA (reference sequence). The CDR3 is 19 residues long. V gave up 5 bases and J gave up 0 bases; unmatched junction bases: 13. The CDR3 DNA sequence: TGCAGTGCTCGCGCCCGACTAGCGGGAGGATTAATAGCCAAAAACATTCAGTACTTC. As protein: CSARARLAGGLIAKNIQYF.

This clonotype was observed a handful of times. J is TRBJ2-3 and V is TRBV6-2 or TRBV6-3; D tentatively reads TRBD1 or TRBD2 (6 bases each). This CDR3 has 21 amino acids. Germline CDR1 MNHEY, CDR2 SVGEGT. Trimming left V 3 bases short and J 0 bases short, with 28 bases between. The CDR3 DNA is TGTGCCAGCAGTTATCGGGTACAGGGAGTCGGTCGGGGGACGAGCACAGATACGCAGTATTTT. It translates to CASSYRVQGVGRGTSTDTQYF.

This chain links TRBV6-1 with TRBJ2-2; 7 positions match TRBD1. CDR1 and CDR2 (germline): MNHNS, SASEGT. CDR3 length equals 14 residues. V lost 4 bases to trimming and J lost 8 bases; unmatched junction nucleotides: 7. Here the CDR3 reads CASSGQGAWGELFF. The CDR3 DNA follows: TGTGCCAGCAGTGGACAGGGCGCGTGGGGGGAGCTGTTTTTT.